The following is a T cell receptor (beta chain) sequence with its context. Its antigen remains unidentified. These data originate in a study of vaccination and CD4 T cells after COVID-19. Study-level background: Stimuli were overlapping spike peptide pools of SARS-CoV-2 and three common cold coronaviruses (HCoV-NL63, HCoV-OC43, HCoV-229E).

Germline CDR1 is SGHTA and CDR2 is FQGNSA. This CDR3 spans 14 amino acids. Trimming cost V 5 bases and J 5 bases; bases outside gene matches: 5. As for treatment: roughly 10-day PBMC culture with coronavirus spike peptide pools or control peptides (ViraFEST assay). Sequenced with the Oncomine TCR Beta short-read assay was DNA taken from cultured CD4+ T cells. The genomic DNA was obtained from cultured CD4+ T cells by extraction with the QIAamp micro DNA kit. MiXCR, applied by TCRdb to the PCR reads, yields one record per CDR3 protein. The sample shows about 7,100 distinct CDR3 sequences, roughly 70% of them seen only once.

The chain joins TRBV7-2 to TRBJ1-1; 10 positions agree with TRBD1. This sequence originates from a human donor who had recovered from COVID-19. The sample comprised CD4+ T cells from blood, cultured in vitro. DNA of the CDR3: TGTGCCAGCAGCCCAAGGACAGGGGGGACTGAAGCTTTCTTT. Residues: CASSPRTGGTEAFF.